This T cell receptor (beta chain) came from a study of blood T cell repertoires in COVID-19. At the level of the study: Italy, Spain and the United States were the sources of the convalescent and acute COVID-19 samples.

In the source study's methods: From reference gene primer amplification, estimates of nucleated cell counts were derived. The data were produced by immunoSEQ multiplex PCR, yet TCRdb's version contains in-frame clones alone and is incomplete. For V, J and clone size, that table is used; D and trimming come from the DNA. Of a few hundred thousand clones in the sample, 86% were seen once. CDR3 length: 13 residues. Trimming removed 5 bases from V and 8 bases from J; junction bases left unmatched: 6. Germline V CDR1 and CDR2: KGHSH, LQKENI. Sequencing used peripheral blood. V gene TRBV18 combines with J gene TRBJ2-1; 7 bases map to TRBD1. This clonotype was obtained from a man older than 75 with acute or convalescent COVID-19. The CDR3 loop is CASSSTGSHEQFF. In nucleotides, the CDR3 is TGTGCCAGCTCATCGACAGGGTCCCATGAGCAGTTCTTC.